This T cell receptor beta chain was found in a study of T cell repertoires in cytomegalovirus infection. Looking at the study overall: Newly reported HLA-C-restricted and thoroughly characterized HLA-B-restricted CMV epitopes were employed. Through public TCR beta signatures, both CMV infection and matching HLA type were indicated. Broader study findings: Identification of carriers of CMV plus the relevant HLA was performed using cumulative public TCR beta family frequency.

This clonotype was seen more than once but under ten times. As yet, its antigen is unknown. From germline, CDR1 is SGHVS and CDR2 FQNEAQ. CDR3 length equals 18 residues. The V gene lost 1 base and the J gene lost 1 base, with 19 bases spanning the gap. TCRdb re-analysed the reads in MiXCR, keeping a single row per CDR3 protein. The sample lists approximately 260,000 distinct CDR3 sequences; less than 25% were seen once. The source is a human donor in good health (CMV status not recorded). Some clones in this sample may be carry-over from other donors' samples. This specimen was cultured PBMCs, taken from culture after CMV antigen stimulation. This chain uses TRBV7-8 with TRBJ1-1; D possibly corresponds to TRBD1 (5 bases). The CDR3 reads CASSLGQGLGAGNTEAFF. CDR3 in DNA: TGTGCCAGCAGCTTAGGACAAGGCTTAGGGGCGGGGAACACTGAAGCTTTCTTT.